Listed here are 20 T cell receptor beta chains from one sample, sequenced in a study of blood T cell repertoires in COVID-19. Only in-frame clones appear in the TCRdb table, and some are missing; sequencing was by immunoSEQ multiplex PCR. The data contain under 200,000 clones, 87% of them singletons. Input material: peripheral blood. The source of these receptors is a woman in her seventies with COVID-19, enrolled during active disease.

J is TRBJ1-5 and V is TRBV7-9, with 7 nucleotides matching TRBD1. The junction had 9 bases not matched to a gene; V was cut back by 4 bases and J by 6 bases. This CDR3 is 15 amino acids long. Germline assignment: CDR1 SEHNR and CDR2 FQNEAQ (reference sequence). The DNA for the CDR3 is TGTGCCAGCAGCTCGAGGGAACAGGGGAGTCAGCCCCAGCATTTT. It is translated as CASSSREQGSQPQHF.

The CDR3 DNA reads as TGTGCCAGCTCACCACCGGCTAGCGGGGGTGATACGCAGTATTTT. This codes for CASSPPASGGDTQYF. This chain uses TRBV18 with TRBJ2-3, with TRBD2 identical over 10 bases. V shed 0 bases and J 6 bases; nucleotides not matched to a gene: 3. This CDR3 has 15 amino acids. The V gene's germline CDR1 is KGHSH and CDR2 LQKENI. Full variable domain (remainder filled in from reference TRBV18 and TRBJ2-3): NAGVMQNPRHLVRRRGQEARLRCSPMKGHSHVYWYRQLPEEGLKFMVYLQKENIIDESGMPKERFSAEFPKEGPSILRIQQVVRGDSAAYFCASSPPASGGDTQYFGPGTRLTVL.

This sequence joins TRBV15 and TRBJ1-4; TRBD1 is a possible D gene (5 bases). Germline V gene lookup returns CDR1 LNHNV and CDR2 YYDKDF (reference sequence). This CDR3 is 15 amino acids long. Trimming stripped 4 bases from V and 5 bases from J, with 14 bases between. CDR3 sequence: CATSTRTTPNEKLFF. The DNA for the CDR3 is TGTGCCACCAGCACCCGGACAACCCCGAATGAAAAACTGTTTTTT.

V is TRBV6-2 or TRBV6-3 and J is TRBJ1-5, with D hard to call. This CDR3 spans 17 amino acids. The germline V gene encodes CDR1 MNHEY and CDR2 SVGEGT. The V gene lost 2 bases and the J gene lost 7 bases, with 21 bases spanning the gap. The CDR3 DNA reads as TGTGCCAGCAGTTACCACGTGACCGGGGTACGAAGCCAGCCCCAGCATTTT. This codes for CASSYHVTGVRSQPQHF.

The chain joins TRBV2 to TRBJ2-3; 9 positions agree with TRBD1. J was trimmed by 2 bases and V by 4 bases; bases with no gene match: 4. The CDR3 is 15 residues long. Germline CDR1 SNHLY, CDR2 FYNNEI. In DNA, the CDR3 is TGTGCCAGCAGTGCACAGGGGGCAAACACAGATACGCAGTATTTT. Translated: CASSAQGANTDTQYF.

This CDR3 reads CASSAPGTGQETQYF. In nucleotides, the CDR3 is TGTGCCAGCAGTGCCCCCGGGACAGGGCAAGAGACCCAGTACTTC. The chain uses TRBV28 and TRBJ2-5; 9 bases fit TRBD1. The CDR3 loop spans 15 amino acids. Trimming cost V 5 bases and J 2 bases; bases outside gene matches: 6. Germline V CDR1 and CDR2: MDHEN, SYDVKM.

The chain employs TRBV2 and TRBJ2-5, with 7 positions matching TRBD2. CDR1 is SNHLY and CDR2 is FYNNEI in the germline V gene. With 7 bases clipped from V and 1 base from J, the junction kept 6 bases outside the gene matches. The CDR3 is 14 residues long. The CDR3 region has the DNA TGTGCCAGCACCCCCCGGGAGGCCCAAGAGACCCAGTACTTC. This sequence encodes CASTPREAQETQYF.

The chain couples TRBV28 to TRBJ1-4, with TRBD1 matching 9 bases. The length of the CDR3 is 17 residues. J lost 1 base, V lost 1 base, and 4 bases had no gene match. Germline CDR1 and CDR2: MDHEN and SYDVKM. CDR3: CASSLSPGQGTNEKLFF. DNA for the CDR3: TGTGCCAGCAGTTTATCCCCGGGACAGGGAACTAATGAAAAACTGTTTTTT.

The table lists this clone with a count of one. The CDR3 nucleotides read TGTGCCAGTACCCCCCAAACAGGGAACTATGGCTACACCTTC. The encoded protein is CASTPQTGNYGYTF. This chain joins TRBV19 and TRBJ1-2, with D perhaps matching TRBD1 (6 bases). The CDR3 spans 14 residues. Germline V CDR1 and CDR2: LNHDA, SQIVND (reference sequence). Between the trimmed V and J ends, which lost 7 bases and 2 bases, there was a span of 14 bases.

The V call is TRBV2, the J call TRBJ2-3, with no clear D. Per the germline V gene, CDR1 is SNHLY and CDR2 is FYNNEI. The CDR3 covers 16 residues. V was cut by 1 base and J by 4 bases, with 15 bases left in between. CDR3 nucleotides: TGTGCCAGCAGTGAAGTGGCTAGTTATCCGTCAGATACGCAGTATTTT. Translation gives CASSEVASYPSDTQYF.

The chain has TRBV18 and TRBJ2-2; D is undetermined. CDR3 length equals 16 residues. Germline V gene data show CDR1 as KGHSH and CDR2 as LQKENI. The V end lost 3 bases, the J end lost 2 bases, and 13 bases lay between the germline ends. CDR3 bases: TGTGCCAGCTCACCCCCGCCAGGAAAAAACACCGGGGAGCTGTTTTTT. As protein: CASSPPPGKNTGELFF.

A note on this clone: Other nucleotide sequences from this sample produce the same CDR3. The chain employs TRBV5-1 and TRBJ2-1; 8 bases agree with TRBD1. This CDR3 contains 15 residues. J was trimmed by 7 bases and V by 0 bases; bases with no gene match: 6. Germline CDR1 SGHRS, CDR2 YFSETQ. The CDR3 DNA sequence: TGCGCCAGCAGCTTGGGGCAGGGGGCATTTAATGAGCAGTTCTTC. It translates to CASSLGQGAFNEQFF.

The genes are TRBV7-7 and TRBJ2-7, with D hard to call. In germline, CDR1 is SSHAT, CDR2 FNYEAQ (reference sequence). The CDR3 has 16 amino acids. The ends were cut back, 4 bases at V and 0 bases at J, with 16 bases in the middle. Written as DNA, the CDR3 is TGTGCCAGCAGCTACAGAAGTCGGCGCCTCTCCTACGAGCAGTACTTC. Translating it yields CASSYRSRRLSYEQYF. Complete variable domain (other parts from reference TRBV7-7 and TRBJ2-7): GAGVSQSPRYKVTKRGQDVTLRCDPISSHATLYWYQQALGQGPEFLTYFNYEAQPDKSGLPSDRFSAERPEGSISTLTIQRTEQRDSAMYRCASSYRSRRLSYEQYFGPGTRLTVT.

The chain has TRBV7-2 and TRBJ1-1, with unresolved D. This CDR3 has 13 residues. From germline, CDR1 is SGHTA and CDR2 FQGNSA. Trimming shortened V by 2 bases and J by 6 bases, and 10 bases separated the two germline ends. The CDR3 sequence: CASSLLLSAEAFF. The CDR3 nucleotides are TGTGCCAGCAGCTTACTTTTGAGTGCTGAAGCTTTCTTT. The variable domain in full, completed from reference TRBV7-2 and TRBJ1-1, reads GAGVSQSPSNKVTEKGKDVELRCDPISGHTALYWYRQSLGQGLEFLIYFQGNSAPDKSGLPSDRFSAERTGGSVSTLTIQRTQQEDSAVYLCASSLLLSAEAFFGQGTRLTVV.

V gene TRBV18 combines with J gene TRBJ1-1; 9 bases map to TRBD1. CDR1 KGHSH and CDR2 LQKENI come from the germline V gene. This CDR3 has 14 amino acids. J gave up 4 bases and V 3 bases, and 3 bases lay outside the gene matches. CDR3 sequence reads: CASSPPTGGTEAFF. The CDR3 DNA is TGTGCCAGCTCACCCCCGACAGGGGGCACTGAAGCTTTCTTT.

The chain is built from TRBV28 and TRBJ2-2, with 9 bases identical to TRBD2. The germline V gene has CDR1 MDHEN and CDR2 SYDVKM. The ends lost 7 bases at V and 1 base at J; junction bases unmatched: 1. The CDR3 is 14 amino acids. The chain's CDR3 is CASTRGGNTGELFF. In nucleotides, the CDR3 is TGTGCCAGCACGCGGGGGGGGAACACCGGGGAGCTGTTTTTT.

The chain has TRBV28 and TRBJ2-3, with D perhaps TRBD2 (6 bases). Trimming pared 7 bases from V and 3 bases from J, leaving 20 bases between. Germline CDR1 and CDR2: MDHEN and SYDVKM. There are 16 residues in the CDR3. In DNA form, the CDR3 reads TGTGCCAGCACCTTGGGTCTAGCGAGGGGTACAGATACGCAGTATTTT. Protein product: CASTLGLARGTDTQYF.

The J gene is TRBJ1-5, the V gene TRBV3-1 (or the pseudogene TRBV3-2); maybe TRBD1 (5 bases). This CDR3 is 16 amino acids long. Germline V lookup: CDR1 LGHDT, CDR2 YNNKEL (reference sequence). V lost 1 base and J lost 7, with 17 bases in between. Written as DNA, the CDR3 is TGTGCCAGCAGCCAAGCATATCAGGGTTCGGAGCAGCCCCAGCATTTT. This gives the protein CASSQAYQGSEQPQHF.

This chain connects TRBV11-2 to TRBJ1-2; 8 positions agree with TRBD1. CDR3 length: 14 amino acids. The V gene end was trimmed by 4 bases and the J gene end by 4 bases; junction bases not matched to a gene: 5. Germline V gives CDR1 SGHAT, CDR2 FQNNGV. The CDR3 is CASSSDRAFYGYTF. CDR3 nucleotide sequence: TGTGCCAGCAGCTCGGACAGGGCGTTCTATGGCTACACCTTC.

This rearrangement joins TRBV9 to TRBJ1-3; 10 bases are shared with TRBD1. J gave up 4 bases and V 4 bases, and 5 bases lay outside the gene matches. This CDR3 region has 15 residues. In germline, CDR1 is SGDLS, CDR2 YYNGEE. CDR3 sequence: CASSSGTGEGNTIYF. CDR3 bases: TGTGCCAGCAGCTCCGGGACAGGGGAAGGAAACACCATATATTTT.